Below are 9 T cell receptor beta chains sequenced from a single sample in a study of post-analysis software for immune sequencing data (dated by TCRdb to 2014 to 2015). Broad study findings and their caveats: Four or five TRBV segments, including TRBV5-6, TRBV5-1 and TRBV20-1, were significantly more frequent in patients than controls.

The method behind the library was PCR. The reads were generated on an Illumina HiSeq 2500. Unique molecular identifiers were incorporated into TCR beta cDNA libraries to reduce PCR and sequencing biases. The raw public reads went through TCRdb reprocessing: fastp at Q25, MiXCR clone calling, in-frame beta chains kept. Rows are unified per CDR3 protein, each entry keeping the most common DNA and genes. The sample table holds about 810,000 distinct CDR3 sequences, of which about 50% were seen once. Approximately 4.3% of the sample lies in the top ten. These TCRs' antigens remain unknown. The sequencing sample was made of blood. Receptors originate from a girl aged 5-17 years with multiple sclerosis.

The genes are TRBV15 and TRBJ2-3; 9 positions agree with TRBD1. J lost 2 bases, V lost 0 bases, and 9 bases had no gene match. Per the germline V gene, CDR1 is LNHNV and CDR2 is YYDKDF (reference sequence). CDR3 length: 18 amino acids. The CDR3 bases are TGTGCCACCAGCAGAGATTGGGTGGGACAGGGCCCCACAGATACGCAGTATTTT. Translated: CATSRDWVGQGPTDTQYF.

This chain links TRBV7-2 with TRBJ2-7; D unresolved. CDR1 is SGHTA and CDR2 is FQGNSA in the germline V gene. Trimming took 1 base from V and 0 from J, leaving 13 bases between them. There are 16 residues in the CDR3. The CDR3 nucleotides read TGTGCCAGCAGCTTAGTCATGATCCCGGACTCCTACGAGCAGTACTTC. As protein: CASSLVMIPDSYEQYF.

This clonotype showed up just a few times. This chain links TRBV11-2 with TRBJ2-5; maybe TRBD2 (6 bases). There are 16 residues in the CDR3. V was clipped by 5 bases and J by 4 bases, with 20 bases between them. CDR1 and CDR2 from the germline V gene are SGHAT and FQNNGV. CDR3 DNA: TGTGCCAGCAGCCCCGGGACTGACTTAAGGGGAGAGACCCAGTACTTC. Translated, it gives CASSPGTDLRGETQYF.

This chain links TRBV29-1 with TRBJ2-5, with D unclear. Germline lookup yields CDR1 SQVTM and CDR2 ANQGSEA. Trimming stripped 5 bases from V and 1 base from J, with 14 bases between. The CDR3 is 14 amino acids. DNA for the CDR3: TGCAGCGTTCATGGGGTCTACTCCCAAGAGACCCAGTACTTC. This gives the protein CSVHGVYSQETQYF.

V and J are TRBV29-1 and TRBJ2-1; 10 bases line up with TRBD2. The CDR3 length is 12 residues. The V gene end was trimmed by 4 bases and the J gene end by 15 bases; junction bases not matched to a gene: 9. CDR1 and CDR2 from the germline V gene are SQVTM and ANQGSEA. The CDR3 coding sequence is TGCAGCGTTGCCCTGACTAGCGGGTTGTGGTTCTTC. This gives the protein CSVALTSGLWFF.

The V and J genes are TRBV18 and TRBJ1-2; tentatively, D is TRBD1 (5 bases). V lost 5 bases and J 4 bases, leaving 14 bases between the germline ends. The CDR3 contains 14 residues. Germline lookup yields CDR1 KGHSH and CDR2 LQKENI. CDR3 DNA sequence: TGTGCCAGCTCAGCATCCAGGGACGGCTATGGCTACACCTTC. Its protein is CASSASRDGYGYTF.

The rearrangement links TRBV18 to TRBJ2-5; no firm D call. CDR1 KGHSH and CDR2 LQKENI come from the germline V gene. Deletions cut 6 bases from V and 11 bases from J, with 25 bases between. The CDR3 length is 15 residues. CDR3 DNA: TGTGCCAGCTCCAATCTACCGGATACGAAGAATGAGCAGTACTTC. Amino acids: CASSNLPDTKNEQYF. The variable domain in full, completed from reference TRBV18 and TRBJ2-5, reads NAGVMQNPRHLVRRRGQEARLRCSPMKGHSHVYWYRQLPEEGLKFMVYLQKENIIDESGMPKERFSAEFPKEGPSILRIQQVVRGDSAAYFCASSNLPDTKNEQYFGPGTRLLVL.

This clonotype appeared a few times. This sequence joins TRBV7-9 and TRBJ2-7; the D is unclear. The germline V gene has CDR1 SEHNR and CDR2 FQNEAQ (reference sequence). V shed 1 base and J shed 3 bases, with 10 bases lying between them. This CDR3 region has 14 residues. CDR3: CASSLGSARYEQYF. The DNA for the CDR3 is TGTGCCAGCAGCTTAGGGTCAGCGCGCTACGAGCAGTACTTC.

V usage is TRBV9 and J usage is TRBJ2-5; 7 nucleotides align to TRBD2. Germline loops: CDR1 SGDLS, CDR2 YYNGEE. This CDR3 spans 16 amino acids. V shed 2 bases and J 1 base; nucleotides not matched to a gene: 8. CDR3 sequence reads: CASSVGPAGSQETQYF. The CDR3 coding sequence is TGTGCCAGCAGCGTCGGACCAGCGGGATCCCAAGAGACCCAGTACTTC.